This T cell receptor (beta chain) was sequenced for a study of naive and memory T cell subsets (TCRdb year 2017). Context from the whole study: The figure summarizing these samples reported ten or so blood donors, 7 tuberculin skin test biopsies and 3 saline control biopsies. Usually PCR2 was run as a SYBR Green qPCR and stopped at a set threshold, although low-input samples could use end-point PCR (roughly 6 cycles) instead.

This clonotype has at least ten counts. Which antigen it targets is not known. Per-base qualities were not stored, and no clone one base away is much larger. The CDR3 has 15 amino acids, counting the end cysteine and phenylalanine. The kept DNA is CDR3 alone, 45 bases in frame from the first base. Relative to germline, V is 5 bases shorter and J is 7 bases shorter, with 17 bases between their ends. General study outcomes and caveats: The RNA-based method was acknowledged as potentially sensitive to TCR transcript changes with T cell activation and differentiation.

A robust, sensitive protocol for the amplification, sequencing and analysis of TCRs was described in the study, in which 3' ligation of a UMI-containing oligonucleotide to TCR cDNA was used. For whole blood analysis, around 2.4 ml of peripheral blood was collected from healthy adult volunteers into Tempus tubes, and RNA was extracted following the manufacturer's instructions. Total RNA was treated with RQ1 DNase, without cell sorting, prior to reverse transcription, with an input of about 1 to 1000 ng being targeted. Skin biopsy and whole blood libraries were made to test pipeline robustness in samples where T cells form a minority population. Library creation used 5' RACE. Four rounds of PCR, run with the SP2 primer together with nested alpha and beta constant region primers, were used to amplify the ligated cDNA. For the blood and skin samples, reverse transcription of TCR RNA was done with SuperScript IV along with alpha and beta constant region primers. T4 RNA ligase 1 was used to ligate an oligonucleotide containing the Illumina SP2 primer and a UMI to the 3' end of the cDNA. The 12-nucleotide UMI consisted of two random hexamers with an eight-base spacer between the hexamers to prevent hairpin formation. From the second PCR onward, TCR alpha and beta chain libraries were processed separately, and dual indexing was applied for multiplexing. After pooling, the indexed libraries were analyzed by capillary electrophoresis and sequenced on either an Illumina MiSeq or NextSeq. Libraries were spiked with PhiX DNA at about 4.5-7.5% so that base diversity was increased and cluster recognition was improved. The authors' pipeline ran thus. UMIs were extracted from read 2 by Demultiplexor and combined with the TCR sequence from read 1, and reads were split according to sample indices. V and J genes and V-J junctions were identified by Decombinator, which gave every TCR a five-part identifier that included V and J deletions. Collapsinator relied on UMIs to correct both sequencing errors and PCR amplification heterogeneity, producing a UMI-based abundance for each TCR. CDR3Translator turned identifiers into nucleotide sequence, translated the nucleotide sequence into amino acids, and pulled out CDR3 regions based on terminal motifs. Error-corrected alpha and beta TCR counts from blood and skin were compared after normalization to input RNA amount. The raw public data were reprocessed by TCRdb itself: fastp quality trimming at Q25, MiXCR clonotype calling, in-frame beta chains only. Rows are unified per CDR3 protein, each entry keeping the most common DNA and genes. V and J calls and clone size were set by TCRdb, not the authors. In all, the sample holds 56,000 or so distinct CDR3 sequences, and under 10% of those were seen once. The leading ten clones occupy almost 10% of the sample.

The TCR sequence derives from a female donor in good health. Recombination linked TRBV12-3 or TRBV12-4 to TRBJ1-4, with the D gene not clear enough to name. The sequenced DNA: TGTGCCAGCAGTCCGAACTCCCCACGGAGTGAAAAACTGTTTTTT. Its protein product is CASSPNSPRSEKLFF.